The following is a T cell receptor (beta chain) sequence with its context. Original analysis: Nucleated cell number was recorded as an estimate derived from reference gene primer amplification. Method: immunoSEQ multiplex PCR; TCRdb's copy keeps in-frame clones and lacks some. V and J calls and clone size follow that table, whereas D and trimming were derived from the DNA. The table has approximately 290,000 clones, roughly 87% seen once. The sample originates from a study of blood T cell repertoires in COVID-19. CDR1 and CDR2 (germline): MDHEN, SYDVKM. The CDR3 sequence is 14 residues long. With 5 bases clipped from V and 5 bases from J, the junction kept 6 bases outside the gene matches.

V is TRBV28 and J is TRBJ1-2; 9 nucleotides agree with TRBD1. This TCR was recovered from a man younger than 30 with active or convalescent COVID-19. The sample consisted of peripheral blood. The CDR3 coding sequence is TGTGCCAGCAGTCCCCCGGGACAGGGTTATGGCTACACCTTC. Residues: CASSPPGQGYGYTF.